Detailed here is one T cell receptor (beta chain). TCRdb's copy holds only in-frame clones and misses some; the assay was immunoSEQ multiplex PCR. The table has about 40,000 clones, approximately 91% seen once. Germline V gene data show CDR1 as WNHNN and CDR2 as SYGVQD (reference sequence). The CDR3 runs to 14 residues. The junction had 4 bases not matched to a gene; V was cut back by 3 bases and J by 3 bases. The source of the sample is a study of T cell changes during pregnancy in multiple sclerosis. The sample was PBMCs (not recorded whether the cells were cultured). The chain has TRBV10-1 and TRBJ2-7; 8 positions match TRBD2. The sequence was obtained from a female donor with multiple sclerosis, enrolled in a pregnancy study. CDR3 amino acids: CASSESGRNYEQYF. For the CDR3, the DNA is TGCGCCAGCAGTGAAAGCGGGAGAAACTACGAGCAGTACTTC.